Sequencing of this T cell receptor beta chain was carried out in a study of OX40 agonist ivuxolimab in advanced cancers. About the study: At 75% to 90% male, the cohort had a mean age of around 56 years, ranging from roughly 20 to 79. Partial responses were achieved by three patients, of whom one had hepatocellular carcinoma and two had cutaneous melanoma. The study, taken as a whole, reports: The CD4+ and CD8+ T cells in the blood had expanded clonally by week 6 at 0.1 to 3.0 mg/kg. A proportion of nonresponders additionally exhibited low normalized T-cell clonal expansion.

Germline V gene sequence: CDR1 SNHLY, CDR2 FYNNEI. V lost 8 bases and J 3 bases, leaving 10 bases between the germline ends. The CDR3 contains 12 residues. The data were produced by immunoSEQ multiplex PCR, yet TCRdb's version contains in-frame clones alone and is incomplete. Seen here are some 65,000 clones, 70% to 80% observed once, and the top ten hold about 1.6%. This clone was detected only once. Its antigen is not identified. The specimen comprised CD4+ or CD8+ T cells sorted from blood, sampled in a trial of the OX40 agonist ivuxolimab. V and J are TRBV2 and TRBJ1-1; D unresolved. This TCR derives from an adult with an advanced solid tumor such as melanoma, head and neck, liver or kidney cancer. For the CDR3, the DNA is TGTGCCAGCCATGGGAGAGACACTGAAGCTTTCTTT. This encodes CASHGRDTEAFF.